The sequence of this TCR beta chain was determined in a study of T cell changes during pregnancy in multiple sclerosis. Produced via immunoSEQ multiplex PCR; TCRdb's table is partial and in-frame only. Altogether roughly 46,000 clones are present, roughly 92% being singletons, with the ten largest covering approximately 2.2%. This TCR was recovered from a female donor with multiple sclerosis, enrolled in a pregnancy study. Source: peripheral blood, taken in the third trimester of pregnancy.

This chain's CDR3 is CASSHGQGYQETQYF. In DNA form, the CDR3 reads TGTGCCAGCAGCCACGGACAGGGTTACCAAGAGACCCAGTACTTC. This chain links TRBV28 with TRBJ2-5, with 8 nucleotides matching TRBD1. Trimming at V came to 6 bases and at J to 0 bases, leaving 6 bases not matched to a gene. Germline V gene lookup returns CDR1 MDHEN and CDR2 SYDVKM. This CDR3 region has 15 residues.